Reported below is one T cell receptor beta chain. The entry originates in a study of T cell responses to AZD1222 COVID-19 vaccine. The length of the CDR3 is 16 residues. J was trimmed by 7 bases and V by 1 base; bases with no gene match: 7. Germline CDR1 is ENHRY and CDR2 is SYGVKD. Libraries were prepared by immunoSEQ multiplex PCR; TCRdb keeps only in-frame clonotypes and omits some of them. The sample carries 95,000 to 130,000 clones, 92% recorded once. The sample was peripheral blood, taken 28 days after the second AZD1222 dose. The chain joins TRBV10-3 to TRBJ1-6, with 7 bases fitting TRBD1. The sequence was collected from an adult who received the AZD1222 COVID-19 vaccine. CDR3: CAISEFGQVTNSPLHF. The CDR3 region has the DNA TGTGCCATCAGTGAGTTTGGACAGGTTACAAATTCACCCCTCCACTTT.